This TCR beta chain was recorded in a study of cytomegalovirus exposure and HLA in healthy donors. On this clone: Its antigen is not known.

Profiling relied on immunoSEQ multiplex PCR, and the TCRdb table lists in-frame clones only, not all of them. The sample shows roughly 300,000 clones, 86% of them seen only once. Overall study findings and caveats: Reported results showed that the classifier diagnosed cytomegalovirus status with high specificity and sensitivity.

This CDR3 comprises 13 residues. V lost 4 bases, J lost 8 bases, and 5 bases stayed unmatched. The V gene's germline CDR1 is SGHNT and CDR2 YYREEE (reference sequence). This clonotype was obtained from a woman aged 18 to 35 in good health and CMV-seronegative. Sequencing was performed on PBMCs. The V and J genes are TRBV5-4 and TRBJ1-5; 8 bases line up with TRBD1. The CDR3 DNA reads TGTGCCAGCAGCGGGGACAGGTCCGAGCCCCAGCATTTT. Amino acids: CASSGDRSEPQHF.